A single sample gave rise to the 8 T cell receptor beta chains below, sequenced in a study of early T cells in non-severe SARS-CoV-2 infection. TCRdb passed the 5' RACE reads through MiXCR, listing each CDR3 protein once. The table has 75,000 to 95,000 distinct CDR3 sequences, approximately 15% seen once; the top ten hold around 4.9%. Sequenced material: whole blood, taken at baseline. All receptors derive from an adult who was a healthcare worker with PCR-confirmed SARS-CoV-2 infection or an uninfected control (not recorded which).

This clonotype showed up just a few times. The gene calls are TRBV11-2 and TRBJ2-7; D gene unclear. The germline V gene encodes CDR1 SGHAT and CDR2 FQNNGV. V was cut by 5 bases and J by 5 bases, with 10 bases left in between. CDR3 size: 12 residues. The CDR3 loop is CASSHHQDEQYF. In nucleotides, the CDR3 is TGTGCCAGCAGCCATCATCAGGACGAGCAGTACTTC.

The table lists this clonotype with many counts. The chain joins TRBV7-2 to TRBJ2-7, with D possibly being TRBD2 (6 bases). Germline V gene lookup returns CDR1 SGHTA and CDR2 FQGNSA. This CDR3 has 14 amino acids. The V and J ends lost 6 bases and 3 bases respectively, with 15 bases between them. CDR3 amino acids: CASSSHPGDYEQYF. DNA for the CDR3: TGTGCCAGCAGTTCCCATCCGGGGGACTACGAGCAGTACTTC.

This clonotype was counted between two and nine times. The chain recombines TRBV10-3 with TRBJ2-1; D not resolved. The CDR3 has 13 residues. CDR1 is ENHRY and CDR2 is SYGVKD in the germline V gene. The V end lost 4 bases, the J end lost 9 bases, and 13 bases lay between the germline ends. CDR3 sequence reads: CAISVYQDAEQFF. DNA for the CDR3: TGTGCCATCAGTGTATACCAGGACGCTGAGCAGTTCTTC.

The chain is built from TRBV20-1 and TRBJ2-7; D could derive from TRBD1 or TRBD2 (5 bases each). This CDR3 has 13 residues. Deletions cut 1 base from V and 3 bases from J, with 10 bases between. Germline V gives CDR1 DFQATT, CDR2 SNEGSKA (reference sequence). The CDR3 region is CSARAMGRYEQYF. Written as DNA, the CDR3 is TGCAGTGCTAGAGCCATGGGACGCTACGAGCAGTACTTC.

This clonotype has a count of ten or more. The genes are TRBV7-6 and TRBJ1-6, with unresolved D. The CDR3 consists of 13 residues. V gave up 4 bases and J gave up 7 bases, with 8 bases separating them. Germline loops: CDR1 SGHVS, CDR2 FNYEAQ. The DNA of the CDR3 is TGTGCCAGCAGCTCACTTTCAAATTCACCCCTCCACTTT. As protein: CASSSLSNSPLHF.

The chain joins TRBV10-3 to TRBJ2-1; 9 nucleotides agree with TRBD1. Per the germline V gene, CDR1 is ENHRY and CDR2 is SYGVKD. The CDR3 extends over 15 amino acids. V lost 11 bases, J lost 4 bases, and 12 bases stayed unmatched. The DNA for the CDR3 is TGTGCCGCCCAGGAGGGACAGGGACCTTACAATGAGCAGTTCTTC. Amino acid sequence: CAAQEGQGPYNEQFF.

This clonotype was seen many times. The chain links TRBV7-8 to TRBJ2-5; 7 nucleotides align to TRBD1. V was pared by 3 bases and J by 4 bases, with 5 bases of the junction left unmatched. This CDR3 spans 14 amino acids. Germline-derived CDR1 and CDR2 are SGHVS and FQNEAQ. The CDR3 nucleotides read TGTGCCAGCAGCTTCCTGGACAGGCGAGAGACCCAGTACTTC. Protein: CASSFLDRRETQYF. Drawing the rest from reference TRBV7-8 and TRBJ2-5, the complete variable domain is GAGVSQSPRYKVAKRGQDVALRCDPISGHVSLFWYQQALGQGPEFLTYFQNEAQLDKSGLPSDRFFAERPEGSVSTLKIQRTQQEDSAVYLCASSFLDRRETQYFGPGTRLLVL.

The chain joins TRBV7-2 to TRBJ2-3; possible D gene TRBD2, 6 bases. This CDR3 region has 18 residues. The ends were cut back, 1 base at V and 4 bases at J, with 21 bases in the middle. CDR1 and CDR2 (germline): SGHTA, FQGNSA. The CDR3 spells CASSLEAVRELAADTQYF. CDR3 DNA sequence: TGTGCCAGCAGCTTAGAAGCCGTACGCGAACTAGCAGCAGATACGCAGTATTTT.